The 7 T cell receptor beta chains in this list originate from one sample, sequenced in a study of blood T cell repertoires in COVID-19. Data came from immunoSEQ multiplex PCR; TCRdb stores just in-frame clones and leaves some out. The table lists a few hundred thousand clones, more than 90% of them singletons. Sequenced sample: PBMCs or T cells enriched from blood (not recorded which). Receptor source: a young woman who had recovered from COVID-19.

The gene calls are TRBV19 and TRBJ2-7, with D perhaps matching TRBD2 (6 bases). Between the trimmed V and J ends, which lost 3 bases and 1 base, there was a span of 10 bases. The CDR3 is 14 amino acids. CDR1 is LNHDA, CDR2 SQIVND, per germline (reference sequence). The CDR3 DNA follows: TGTGCCAGTAGTATTACAGCGGGTTCCTACGAGCAGTACTTC. Its translation: CASSITAGSYEQYF.

V gene TRBV18 combines with J gene TRBJ2-1; TRBD2 aligns across 7 bases. The germline V gene has CDR1 KGHSH and CDR2 LQKENI. The CDR3 spans 15 residues. Trimming removed 2 bases from V and 4 bases from J; junction bases left unmatched: 5. The DNA of the CDR3 is TGTGCCAGCTCACCAAGGCGGGAGTCTTACAATGAGCAGTTCTTC. It codes for CASSPRRESYNEQFF.

The gene calls are TRBV12-3 or TRBV12-4 and TRBJ1-1; possibly TRBD1 for D (5 bases). V dropped 6 bases and J dropped 8 bases, with 10 bases sitting between them. This CDR3 spans 11 amino acids. CDR3 loop: CASRIQGEAFF. DNA of the CDR3: TGTGCCAGCAGGATCCAGGGAGAAGCTTTCTTT.

The V gene is TRBV7-9, the J gene TRBJ2-5; D uncertain. Trimming cost V 5 bases and J 5 bases, with 15 bases left between them. Germline CDR1 and CDR2: SEHNR and FQNEAQ (reference sequence). The CDR3 is 14 amino acids. This CDR3 reads CASSPRDGTETQYF. The CDR3 bases are TGTGCCAGCAGCCCCCGCGATGGTACGGAGACCCAGTACTTC.

The V and J genes are TRBV5-4 and TRBJ2-3, with 13 bases identical to TRBD2. CDR1 and CDR2 (germline): SGHNT, YYREEE (reference sequence). The CDR3 runs to 17 residues. V lost 2 bases and J lost 2; bases outside the gene matches: 5. This CDR3 is CASSFRLAGGTTDTQYF. DNA of the CDR3: TGTGCCAGCAGCTTCAGACTAGCGGGAGGTACCACAGATACGCAGTATTTT. The variable domain in full, completed from reference TRBV5-4 and TRBJ2-3, reads ETGVTQSPTHLIKTRGQQVTLRCSSQSGHNTVSWYQQALGQGPQFIFQYYREEENGRGNFPPRFSGLQFPNYSSELNVNALELDDSALYLCASSFRLAGGTTDTQYFGPGTRLTVL.

V usage is TRBV27 and J usage is TRBJ1-5, with 9 bases lining up with TRBD1. The germline V gene encodes CDR1 MNHEY and CDR2 SMNVEV (reference sequence). The ends lost 7 bases at V and 6 bases at J; junction bases unmatched: 10. CDR3 length equals 15 residues. The CDR3 is CASTHDTGGSQPQHF. CDR3 sequence (DNA): TGTGCCAGCACCCATGACACAGGGGGCTCTCAGCCCCAGCATTTT.

V gene TRBV19 combines with J gene TRBJ1-1; 7 nucleotides line up with TRBD1. V shed 3 bases, J shed 0 bases, and the junction held 7 bases outside the gene matches. Germline CDR1 LNHDA, CDR2 SQIVND (reference sequence). The CDR3 is 16 residues long. The CDR3 DNA reads as TGTGCCAGTAGTATTGGGACAGCCAGGGTGAACACTGAAGCTTTCTTT. This encodes CASSIGTARVNTEAFF.